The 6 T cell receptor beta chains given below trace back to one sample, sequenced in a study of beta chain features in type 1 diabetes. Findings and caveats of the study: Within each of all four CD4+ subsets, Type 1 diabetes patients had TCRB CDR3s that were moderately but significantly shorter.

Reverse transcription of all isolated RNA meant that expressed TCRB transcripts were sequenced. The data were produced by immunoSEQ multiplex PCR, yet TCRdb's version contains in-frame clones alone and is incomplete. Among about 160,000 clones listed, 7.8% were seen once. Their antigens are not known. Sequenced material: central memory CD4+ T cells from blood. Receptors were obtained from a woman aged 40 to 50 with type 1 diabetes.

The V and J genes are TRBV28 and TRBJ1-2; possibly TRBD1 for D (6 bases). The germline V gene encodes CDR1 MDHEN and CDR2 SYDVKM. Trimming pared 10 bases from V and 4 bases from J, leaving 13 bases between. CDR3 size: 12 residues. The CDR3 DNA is TGTGCCACCGAAGACAGGACCTATGGCTACACCTTC. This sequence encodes CATEDRTYGYTF.

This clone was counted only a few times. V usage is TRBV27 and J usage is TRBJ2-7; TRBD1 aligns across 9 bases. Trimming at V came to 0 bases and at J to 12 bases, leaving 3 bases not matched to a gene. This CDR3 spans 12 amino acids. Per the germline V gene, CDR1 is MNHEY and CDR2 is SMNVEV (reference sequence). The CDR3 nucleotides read TGTGCCAGCAGTTTATCGGGGACAGGGTGGTACTTC. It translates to CASSLSGTGWYF.

CDR3 in DNA: TGTGCCAGTAGACGGACAGGGGGCTGGGGCTCCTACAATGAGCAGTTCTTC. Amino acid sequence: CASRRTGGWGSYNEQFF. This rearrangement joins TRBV19 to TRBJ2-1; TRBD1 matches at 11 bases. V lost 6 bases to trimming and J lost 0 bases; unmatched junction nucleotides: 7. The germline V gene encodes CDR1 LNHDA and CDR2 SQIVND (reference sequence). The CDR3 length is 17 residues.

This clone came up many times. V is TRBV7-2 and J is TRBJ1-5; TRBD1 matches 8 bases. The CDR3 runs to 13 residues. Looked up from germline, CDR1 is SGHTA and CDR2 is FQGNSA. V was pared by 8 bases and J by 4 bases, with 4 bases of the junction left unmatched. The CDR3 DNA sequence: TGTGCCAGCGGATACAGGGGGAATCAGCCCCAGCATTTT. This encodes CASGYRGNQPQHF.

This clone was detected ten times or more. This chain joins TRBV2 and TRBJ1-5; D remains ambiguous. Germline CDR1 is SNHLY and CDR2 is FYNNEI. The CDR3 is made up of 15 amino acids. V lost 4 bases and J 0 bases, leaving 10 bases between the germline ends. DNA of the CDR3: TGTGCCAGCAGTGGGTTAGAGAATAGCAATCAGCCCCAGCATTTT. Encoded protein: CASSGLENSNQPQHF.

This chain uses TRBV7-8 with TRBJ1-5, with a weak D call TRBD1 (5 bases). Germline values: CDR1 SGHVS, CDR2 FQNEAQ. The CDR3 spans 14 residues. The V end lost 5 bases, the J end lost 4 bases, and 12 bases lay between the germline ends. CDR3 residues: CASSPSQVNQPQHF. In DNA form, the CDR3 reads TGTGCCAGCAGCCCCTCACAGGTGAATCAGCCCCAGCATTTT. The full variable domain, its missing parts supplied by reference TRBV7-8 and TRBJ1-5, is GAGVSQSPRYKVAKRGQDVALRCDPISGHVSLFWYQQALGQGPEFLTYFQNEAQLDKSGLPSDRFFAERPEGSVSTLKIQRTQQEDSAVYLCASSPSQVNQPQHFGDGTRLSIL.